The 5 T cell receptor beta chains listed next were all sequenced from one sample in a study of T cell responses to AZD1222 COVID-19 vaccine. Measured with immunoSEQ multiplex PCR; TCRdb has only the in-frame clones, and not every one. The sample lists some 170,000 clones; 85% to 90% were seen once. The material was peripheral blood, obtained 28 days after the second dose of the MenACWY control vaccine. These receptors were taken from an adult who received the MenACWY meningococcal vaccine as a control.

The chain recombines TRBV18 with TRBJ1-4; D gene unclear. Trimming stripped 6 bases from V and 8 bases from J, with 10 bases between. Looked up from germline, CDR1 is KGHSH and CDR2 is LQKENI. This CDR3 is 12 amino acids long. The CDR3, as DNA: TGTGCCAGCTCCCCAGCCGGGGAAAAACTGTTTTTT. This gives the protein CASSPAGEKLFF.

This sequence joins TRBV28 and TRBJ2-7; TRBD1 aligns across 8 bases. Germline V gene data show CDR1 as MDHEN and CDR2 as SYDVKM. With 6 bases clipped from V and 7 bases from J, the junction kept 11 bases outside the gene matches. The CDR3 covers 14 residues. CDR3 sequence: CASRTGVPLVEQYF. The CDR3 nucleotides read TGTGCCAGCAGGACAGGGGTACCACTCGTGGAGCAGTACTTC. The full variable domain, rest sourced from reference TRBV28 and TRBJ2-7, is DVKVTQSSRYLVKRTGEKVFLECVQDMDHENMFWYRQDPGLGLRLIYFSYDVKMKEKGDIPEGYSVSREKKERFSLILESASTNQTSMYLCASRTGVPLVEQYFGPGTRLTVT.

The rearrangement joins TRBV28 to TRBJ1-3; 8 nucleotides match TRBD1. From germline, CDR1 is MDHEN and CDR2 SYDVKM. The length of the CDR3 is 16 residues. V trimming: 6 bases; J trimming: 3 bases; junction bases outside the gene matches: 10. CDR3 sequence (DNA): TGTGCCAGCAGATCGGACAGGGTAGGGGATGGAAACACCATATATTTT. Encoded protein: CASRSDRVGDGNTIYF.

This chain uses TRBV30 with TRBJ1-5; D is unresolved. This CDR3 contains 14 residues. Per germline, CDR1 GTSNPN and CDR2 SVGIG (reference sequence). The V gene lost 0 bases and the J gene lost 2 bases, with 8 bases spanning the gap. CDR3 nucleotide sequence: TGTGCCTGGAGTGTACGATATGGCAATCAGCCCCAGCATTTT. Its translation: CAWSVRYGNQPQHF.

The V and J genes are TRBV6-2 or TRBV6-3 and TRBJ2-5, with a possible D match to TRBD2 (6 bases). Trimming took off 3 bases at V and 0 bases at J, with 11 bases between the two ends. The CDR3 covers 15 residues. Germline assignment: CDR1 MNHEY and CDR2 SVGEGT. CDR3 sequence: CASSYGGTYQETQYF. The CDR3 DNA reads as TGTGCCAGCAGTTATGGCGGGACCTACCAAGAGACCCAGTACTTC.